This is a list of T cell receptor beta chains from one sample in a study of T cell repertoires and HLA-DP antigens. Antigen specificity for these receptors is unknown. The repertoire was sequenced with immunoSEQ multiplex PCR; TCRdb's copy has only in-frame clones and lacks some. The sample records fewer than 95,000 clones, about nine tenths being singletons. Source material: CD4+ T cells from PBMCs. All receptors derive from a man aged 50 to 60 in good health and CMV-seronegative. Each CDR3 is given with its conserved first and last residue. The order of the fields is CDR3 protein, CDR3 DNA, D gene, J gene, clone size, V gene. D genes are given only for firm matches. Expanded clones are given a class, and other clones once, few, many or no size at all.

CDR3: CASSSPDRVGFYEQYF; DNA: TGTGCCAGCAGCTCCCCTGACAGGGTAGGATTCTACGAGCAGTACTTC; D: TRBD1; J: TRBJ2-7; size: .; V: TRBV7-2
CDR3: CASRTGSSYNEQFF; DNA: TGTGCCAGCAGAACAGGTAGCTCCTACAATGAGCAGTTCTTC; D: .; J: TRBJ2-1; size: .; V: TRBV25-1
CDR3: CASSSPVARSLHF; DNA: TGTGCCAGCAGCTCTCCTGTGGCTAGGTCCCTCCACTTT; D: .; J: TRBJ1-6; size: .; V: TRBV7-9
CDR3: CASSLGYRGRENSPLHF; DNA: TGTGCCAGCAGCTTAGGCTACAGGGGGCGGGAGAATTCACCCCTCCACTTT; D: TRBD1; J: TRBJ1-6; size: .; V: TRBV7-2
CDR3: CASSVGLAIGETQYF; DNA: TGTGCCAGCAGCGTAGGACTAGCTATAGGAGAGACCCAGTACTTC; D: TRBD2; J: TRBJ2-5; size: .; V: TRBV9
CDR3: CASSPTQGAGGYNEQFF; DNA: TGTGCCAGCTCACCCACCCAGGGGGCGGGAGGATACAATGAGCAGTTCTTC; D: .; J: TRBJ2-1; size: few; V: TRBV18
CDR3: CASSGAGTSGRRTDTQYF; DNA: TGTGCCAGCAGTGGAGCCGGGACTAGCGGGAGAAGGACAGATACGCAGTATTTT; D: TRBD2; J: TRBJ2-3; size: .; V: TRBV28
CDR3: CASSEGVRGAFF; DNA: TGTGCCAGCAGCGAAGGGGTCAGGGGGGCTTTCTTT; D: TRBD1; J: TRBJ1-1; size: .; V: TRBV2
CDR3: CASSYTGFGELFF; DNA: TGTGCCAGCAGCTACACAGGGTTCGGGGAGCTGTTTTTT; D: .; J: TRBJ2-2; size: .; V: TRBV14
CDR3: CSALTGDEQYF; DNA: TGCAGTGCACTGACAGGGGACGAGCAGTACTTC; D: TRBD1; J: TRBJ2-7; size: once; V: TRBV20-1
CDR3: CASNHGQGYEQYF; DNA: TGTGCCAGCAACCATGGACAGGGCTACGAGCAGTACTTC; D: TRBD1; J: TRBJ2-7; size: .; V: TRBV6-1
CDR3: CASMPRVSGNTIYF; DNA: TGTGCCAGCATGCCGAGGGTTTCTGGAAACACCATATATTTT; D: .; J: TRBJ1-3; size: .; V: TRBV2
CDR3: CSASTEYEQYF; DNA: TGCAGTGCTAGCACAGAATACGAGCAGTACTTC; D: .; J: TRBJ2-7; size: .; V: TRBV20-1
CDR3: CASSEGGYSPLHF; DNA: TGTGCCAGCAGTGAAGGGGGATACTCACCCCTCCACTTT; D: .; J: TRBJ1-6; size: .; V: TRBV2
CDR3: CASSGYGYTF; DNA: TGTGCCAGCAGCGGTTATGGCTACACCTTC; D: .; J: TRBJ1-2; size: .; V: TRBV7-9
CDR3: CASSTAGGTYEQYF; DNA: TGTGCCAGCAGTACAGCGGGGGGGACCTACGAGCAGTACTTC; D: TRBD2; J: TRBJ2-7; size: .; V: TRBV6-5
CDR3: CAWRRDQANTGELFF; DNA: TGTGCCTGGAGACGGGATCAGGCGAACACCGGGGAGCTGTTTTTT; D: .; J: TRBJ2-2; size: .; V: TRBV30
CDR3: CASSHPWTGDGYTF; DNA: TGTGCCAGCAGCCATCCTTGGACAGGGGACGGCTACACCTTC; D: TRBD1; J: TRBJ1-2; size: .; V: TRBV4-2
CDR3: CASSLDPVAPGGNYGYTF; DNA: TGTGCCAGCAGCTTAGACCCCGTGGCGCCTGGGGGGAACTATGGCTACACCTTC; D: .; J: TRBJ1-2; size: .; V: TRBV7-2
CDR3: CAWNSGIGNEQFF; DNA: TGTGCCTGGAATAGCGGGATAGGCAATGAGCAGTTCTTC; D: TRBD2; J: TRBJ2-1; size: .; V: TRBV30
CDR3: CASRAGSGQPQHF; DNA: TGTGCCAGCAGGGCAGGGTCCGGTCAGCCCCAGCATTTT; D: .; J: TRBJ1-5; size: .; V: TRBV6-5
CDR3: CASSPQGIQETQYF; DNA: TGTGCCAGCAGCCCGCAGGGGATCCAAGAGACCCAGTACTTC; D: .; J: TRBJ2-5; size: .; V: TRBV7-2
CDR3: CASSMGQVSNTEAFF; DNA: TGTGCCAGTAGTATGGGACAGGTTTCGAACACTGAAGCTTTCTTT; D: TRBD1; J: TRBJ1-1; size: .; V: TRBV19
CDR3: CASSPPAGGPSDEQFF; DNA: TGTGCCAGCAGCCCCCCAGCGGGAGGCCCGTCGGATGAGCAGTTCTTC; D: TRBD2; J: TRBJ2-1; size: .; V: TRBV13
CDR3: CASSTGLATPNYNEQFF; DNA: TGCGCCAGCAGCACAGGACTAGCGACACCCAATTACAATGAGCAGTTCTTC; D: TRBD2; J: TRBJ2-1; size: .; V: TRBV5-1
CDR3: CASSAPQGFREKLFF; DNA: TGTGCCAGCAGTGCACCGCAGGGGTTTAGGGAAAAACTGTTTTTT; D: .; J: TRBJ1-4; size: .; V: TRBV6-1
CDR3: CASSPQTGTGVEQFF; DNA: TGTGCCAGCAGTCCACAGACCGGGACAGGGGTTGAGCAGTTCTTC; D: TRBD1; J: TRBJ2-1; size: .; V: TRBV6-1
CDR3: CASREGRQNTEAFF; DNA: TGTGCCAGCAGGGAGGGACGGCAGAACACTGAAGCTTTCTTT; D: .; J: TRBJ1-1; size: .; V: TRBV6-5
CDR3: CASTSGGGSFYEQYF; DNA: TGTGCCAGCACCTCGGGTGGCGGGAGTTTCTACGAGCAGTACTTC; D: TRBD2; J: TRBJ2-7; size: .; V: TRBV5-5
CDR3: CASSIRGRSAYGYTF; DNA: TGTGCCAGTAGTATAAGGGGAAGGTCGGCCTATGGCTACACCTTC; D: .; J: TRBJ1-2; size: .; V: TRBV19
CDR3: CASSLYSATNEKLFF; DNA: TGCGCCAGCAGCCTATACTCTGCAACTAATGAAAAACTGTTTTTT; D: .; J: TRBJ1-4; size: .; V: TRBV5-1
CDR3: CASSASGGGIAGNTIYF; DNA: TGTGCCAGCAGTGCCAGCGGGGGAGGCATCGCGGGAAACACCATATATTTT; D: .; J: TRBJ1-3; size: .; V: TRBV28
CDR3: CASSPSVGGGSYNEQFF; DNA: TGTGCCAGCAGCCCCTCGGTTGGGGGGGGGTCCTACAATGAGCAGTTCTTC; D: TRBD2; J: TRBJ2-1; size: .; V: TRBV9
CDR3: CASSPGTEPYGYTF; DNA: TGTGCCAGTAGTCCGGGGACAGAACCTTATGGCTACACCTTC; D: TRBD1; J: TRBJ1-2; size: .; V: TRBV19
CDR3: CASSFRTSGSYNEQFF; DNA: TGTGCCAGCAGTTTCAGGACTAGCGGTTCCTACAATGAGCAGTTCTTC; D: TRBD2; J: TRBJ2-1; size: few; V: TRBV6-5
CDR3: CASSVAGTSGRNEQFF; DNA: TGTGCCAGCAGCGTAGCTGGGACTAGCGGGAGGAATGAGCAGTTCTTC; D: TRBD2; J: TRBJ2-1; size: .; V: TRBV9
CDR3: CASSLGQKNTEAFF; DNA: TGTGCCAGCAGCTTGGGACAGAAGAACACTGAAGCTTTCTTT; D: TRBD1; J: TRBJ1-1; size: .; V: TRBV28
CDR3: CAWSKRQGVGELFF; DNA: TGTGCCTGGAGCAAAAGACAGGGGGTCGGGGAGCTGTTTTTT; D: TRBD1; J: TRBJ2-2; size: .; V: TRBV30
CDR3: CASSPPGQYNEQFF; DNA: TGTGCCAGCAGCCCCCCGGGACAGTACAATGAGCAGTTCTTC; D: TRBD1; J: TRBJ2-1; size: .; V: TRBV7-9
CDR3: CASSSRGQGAYEQYF; DNA: TGTGCCAGCAGTTCCCGGGGACAGGGGGCTTACGAGCAGTACTTC; D: TRBD1; J: TRBJ2-7; size: .; V: TRBV27
CDR3: CASSQVGGSWNEQYF; DNA: TGTGCCAGCAGCCAAGTGGGCGGCAGTTGGAACGAGCAGTACTTC; D: .; J: TRBJ2-7; size: once; V: TRBV4-2
CDR3: CASGLGGEAFF; DNA: TGTGCTAGTGGTTTGGGGGGTGAAGCTTTCTTT; D: .; J: TRBJ1-1; size: .; V: TRBV12-5
CDR3: CASSFSGGRGETQYF; DNA: TGTGCCAGCAGTTTTAGCGGGGGGCGGGGAGAGACCCAGTACTTC; D: TRBD2; J: TRBJ2-5; size: .; V: TRBV6-6
CDR3: CASSLQTTGETQYF; DNA: TGTGCCAGCAGCCTCCAGACGACGGGAGAGACCCAGTACTTC; D: .; J: TRBJ2-5; size: .; V: TRBV4-2
CDR3: CASSEQGRYGYTF; DNA: TGTGCCAGCAGTGAGCAGGGACGCTATGGCTACACCTTC; D: .; J: TRBJ1-2; size: .; V: TRBV2
CDR3: CASSGPGDRLNTEAFF; DNA: TGTGCCAGCAGCGGCCCCGGGGACAGATTGAACACTGAAGCTTTCTTT; D: TRBD1; J: TRBJ1-1; size: .; V: TRBV9
CDR3: CASSLRSLYGSSYNSPLHF; DNA: TGTGCCAGCAGCTTGAGGAGTCTGTACGGAAGTTCCTATAATTCACCCCTCCACTTT; D: .; J: TRBJ1-6; size: .; V: TRBV5-4
CDR3: CATSRYEETQYF; DNA: TGTGCCACCAGCAGGTATGAGGAGACCCAGTACTTC; D: .; J: TRBJ2-5; size: .; V: TRBV15
CDR3: CASRPSGLNTGELFF; DNA: TGTGCCAGTAGGCCATCAGGGTTAAACACCGGGGAGCTGTTTTTT; D: .; J: TRBJ2-2; size: .; V: TRBV19
CDR3: CASSISGLAGEANVYEQYF; DNA: TGTGCCAGTAGTATCTCGGGACTAGCGGGAGAGGCGAACGTCTACGAGCAGTACTTC; D: TRBD2; J: TRBJ2-7; size: .; V: TRBV19
CDR3: CASSYGTGDTIYF; DNA: TGTGCCAGCAGTTATGGGACTGGGGACACCATATATTTT; D: .; J: TRBJ1-3; size: .; V: TRBV9
CDR3: CASSVQSLAGGGEQYF; DNA: TGTGCCAGCAGCGTCCAATCACTAGCGGGAGGCGGCGAGCAGTACTTC; D: TRBD2; J: TRBJ2-7; size: .; V: TRBV7-2
CDR3: CASSLDMNTEAFF; DNA: TGTGCCAGCAGTTTGGACATGAACACTGAAGCTTTCTTT; D: .; J: TRBJ1-1; size: few; V: TRBV28
CDR3: CASSVRGQGIEQYF; DNA: TGCGCCAGCTCCGTCCGTGGACAGGGGATCGAGCAGTACTTC; D: TRBD1; J: TRBJ2-7; size: .; V: TRBV5-1
CDR3: CASSAGLGDEQYF; DNA: TGTGCCAGCAGTGCAGGACTAGGGGACGAGCAGTACTTC; D: TRBD2; J: TRBJ2-7; size: .; V: TRBV2
CDR3: CASSIDLSGARHSPLHF; DNA: TGTGCCAGTAGTATAGATCTGTCAGGGGCTAGACATTCACCCCTCCACTTT; D: .; J: TRBJ1-6; size: .; V: TRBV19